The source of this T cell receptor (beta chain) is a study of preoperative IRX-2 immunotherapy in early breast cancer. The repertoire was sequenced with immunoSEQ multiplex PCR; TCRdb's copy has only in-frame clones and lacks some. The repertoire consists of 30,000 or so clones, with over 65% occurring once and the leading ten covering about 3.2%. Germline-derived CDR1 and CDR2 are SQVTM and ANQGSEA. Trimming left V 1 base short and J 6 bases short, with 12 bases between. This CDR3 region has 13 residues. Indicated treatment: preoperative locoregional IRX-2 cytokine immunotherapy. Samples came from a phase Ib trial of preoperative locoregional IRX-2 cytokine immunotherapy.

The sequence derives from a human donor with breast cancer. This sequence joins TRBV29-1 and TRBJ1-2, with D perhaps TRBD1 (5 bases). Sample collection was performed from a patient treated with IRX-2 immunotherapy. The CDR3 loop is CSVEVQGLNGYTF. CDR3 nucleotide sequence: TGCAGCGTTGAAGTTCAGGGTCTAAATGGCTACACCTTC.